This T cell receptor (beta chain) was identified in a study of beta chain features in type 1 diabetes. Study-level results: There was a moderate but significant shortening of TCRB CDR3s in all four CD4+ subsets of Type 1 diabetes patients.

The length of the CDR3 is 15 residues. Germline values: CDR1 KGHSH, CDR2 LQKENI. Losses at the gene ends were 3 bases for V and 5 bases for J; bases not matched to a gene: 8. The entirety of the isolated RNA underwent reverse transcription, so expressed TCRB transcripts were sequenced. Clones were read by immunoSEQ multiplex PCR, and TCRdb kept only the in-frame ones, dropping some. The data hold 300,000 to 450,000 clones, with around 9.6% observed a single time. In its sample, this clone was seen many times. Its cognate antigen is unknown. This TCR was recovered from a man aged 30 to 45 with type 1 diabetes. The specimen was central memory CD4+ T cells from blood. V usage is TRBV18 and J usage is TRBJ1-1, with TRBD1 matching 8 bases. DNA for the CDR3: TGTGCCAGCTCACCCCTCCCCGACAGGGGTACTGAAGCTTTCTTT. Protein product: CASSPLPDRGTEAFF.